Below, one TCR beta chain is given with its context. Its antigen is currently unknown. Germline assignment: CDR1 LGHNA and CDR2 YSLEER. The V gene lost 0 bases and the J gene lost 4 bases, with 12 bases spanning the gap. The CDR3 runs to 15 residues. The sample comes from a study of T cell responses to AZD1222 COVID-19 vaccine. Sequencing used immunoSEQ multiplex PCR; TCRdb keeps in-frame clones, though not all of them. The data contain 100,000 or so clones, roughly nine tenths of them seen just once; the ten biggest clones take up roughly 3.1%. Study results and caveats: The peak T cell response came first, and repertoires were sampled only after it. Donors skewed white British and female; clonal diversity was possibly underestimated.

The starting material was peripheral blood, obtained 28 days after the second AZD1222 dose. V usage is TRBV4-3 and J usage is TRBJ1-2; a possible D gene is TRBD1 (5 bases). The receptor comes from an adult who received the AZD1222 COVID-19 vaccine. CDR3 sequence reads: CASSQDKGTFYGYTF. In DNA, the CDR3 is TGCGCCAGCAGCCAAGATAAGGGGACCTTCTATGGCTACACCTTC.